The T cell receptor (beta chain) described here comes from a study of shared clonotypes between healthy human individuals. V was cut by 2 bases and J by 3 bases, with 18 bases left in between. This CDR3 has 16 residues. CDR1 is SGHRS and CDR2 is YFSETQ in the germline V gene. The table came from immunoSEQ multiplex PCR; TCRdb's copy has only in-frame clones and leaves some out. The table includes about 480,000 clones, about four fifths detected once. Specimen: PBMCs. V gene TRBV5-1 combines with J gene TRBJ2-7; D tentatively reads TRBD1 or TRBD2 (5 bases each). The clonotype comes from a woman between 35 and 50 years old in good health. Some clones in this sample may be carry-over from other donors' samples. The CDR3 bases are TGCGCCAGCAGCTTTGGGCGCCGGGGCTCCAGCTACGAGCAGTACTTC. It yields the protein CASSFGRRGSSYEQYF.